Listed below are T cell receptor beta chains from one sample, sequenced in a study of OX40 agonist ivuxolimab in advanced cancers. TCRdb's table, derived via immunoSEQ multiplex PCR, lists solely in-frame clones and lacks some. The sample has tens of thousands of clones; roughly 83% are singletons. This sample comprised CD4+ or CD8+ T cells sorted from blood, obtained in a trial of the OX40 agonist ivuxolimab. These receptors came from an adult with an advanced solid tumor such as melanoma, head and neck, liver or kidney cancer. CDR3s include the opening cysteine and the closing phenylalanine or tryptophan. D genes are given only for firm matches. The size entry is marked missing in some rows and otherwise reads once, few, many or a size class.

>TRBD1|TRBJ1-2|TRBV15|-|15
CATRLTGGEYYGYTF
TGTGCCACCAGACTGACAGGGGGCGAATACTATGGCTACACCTTC
>-|TRBJ1-6|TRBV9|-|13
CASSVDGFPPLHF
TGTGCCAGCAGCGTAGATGGGTTCCCACCCCTCCACTTT
>TRBD1|TRBJ1-2|TRBV15|-|17
CATSRAGYKGAGSGYTF
TGTGCCACCAGCAGAGCGGGGTATAAGGGGGCAGGGAGTGGCTACACCTTC
>-|TRBJ2-2|TRBV29-1|once|12
CSFEGGTGELFF
TGCAGCTTTGAGGGTGGCACCGGGGAGCTGTTTTTT
>TRBD2|TRBJ2-1|TRBV19|-|14
CASTTSASYNEQFF
TGTGCCAGTACCACTAGCGCGTCCTACAATGAGCAGTTCTTC
>-|TRBJ2-5|TRBV5-4|-|13
CASSLAQGETQYF
TGTGCCAGCAGCTTGGCCCAGGGAGAGACCCAGTACTTC
>TRBD2|TRBJ2-5|TRBV27|once|16
CASSPRLAELQETQYF
TGTGCCAGCAGTCCCAGACTAGCGGAACTACAAGAGACCCAGTACTTC
>-|TRBJ1-2|TRBV5-5|-|17
CASSFGPWEGVNYGYTF
TGTGCCAGCAGCTTCGGACCCTGGGAGGGGGTTAACTATGGCTACACCTTC
>TRBD1|TRBJ2-1|TRBV4-1|-|11
CASSQGDRALF
TGCGCCAGCAGCCAAGGGGACAGGGCGCTCTTC
>TRBD2|TRBJ2-3|TRBV4-2|large|16
CASSPRVAGGLDTQYF
TGTGCCAGCAGCCCCAGGGTAGCGGGGGGGCTAGATACGCAGTATTTT
>-|TRBJ2-1|TRBV11-2|few|14
CASSPDTGHNEQFF
TGTGCCAGCAGCCCAGATACGGGCCACAATGAGCAGTTCTTC
>TRBD1|TRBJ1-2|TRBV6-1|-|13
CASSLSQGIGYTF
TGTGCCAGCAGTTTATCACAGGGGATCGGCTACACCTTC
>TRBD1|TRBJ2-3|TRBV5-1|-|17
CASSLPGTGEITDTQYF
TGCGCCAGCAGCTTGCCCGGGACAGGGGAGATAACAGATACGCAGTATTTT
>-|TRBJ2-7|TRBV4-1|-|13
CASSLGQSYEQYF
TGCGCCAGCAGCCTAGGACAGTCCTACGAGCAGTACTTC
>TRBD1|TRBJ1-2|TRBV27|medium-sized|17
CASSFVSTGGADYGYTF
TGTGCCAGCAGTTTCGTTAGCACAGGGGGCGCGGACTATGGCTACACCTTC
>-|TRBJ2-7|TRBV4-3|-|15
CASSHGPVGEYEQYF
TGCGCCAGCAGCCACGGGCCGGTGGGGGAATACGAGCAGTACTTC
>-|TRBJ2-5|TRBV7-8|-|16
CASSLDVGTGAPFSYF
-
>TRBD2|TRBJ2-2|TRBV6-4|-|14
CASSDTSDTGELFF
TGTGCCAGCAGTGATACTAGCGACACCGGGGAGCTGTTTTTT
>TRBD2|TRBJ2-2|TRBV7-3|-|15
CASSFYQGGTGELFF
TGTGCCAGCAGCTTCTACCAGGGAGGGACCGGGGAGCTGTTTTTT
>TRBD2|TRBJ2-3|TRBV6-6|once|14
CASRVAGSTDTQYF
TGTGCCAGCAGGGTAGCGGGTAGCACAGATACGCAGTATTTT
>TRBD1|TRBJ2-2|TRBV27|-|15
CASSWTGEGTGELFF
TGTGCCAGCAGCTGGACAGGGGAGGGCACCGGGGAGCTGTTTTTT
>TRBD2|TRBJ2-7|TRBV4-1|-|17
CASSLGLAGELSYEQYF
TGCGCCAGCAGCCTCGGACTAGCGGGGGAGCTCTCCTACGAGCAGTACTTC
>-|TRBJ2-7|TRBV4-1|-|12
CASSSSTGSQYF
TGCGCCAGCAGCTCCTCGACAGGATCCCAGTACTTC
>TRBD1|TRBJ1-1|TRBV5-4|-|14
CASSSDREVPEAFF
TGTGCCAGCAGCTCCGACAGGGAGGTACCTGAAGCTTTCTTT
>-|TRBJ2-7|TRBV5-4|-|15
CASSPGWTRSYEQYF
TGTGCCAGCAGCCCGGGTTGGACTCGCTCCTACGAGCAGTACTTC
>-|TRBJ2-1|TRBV7-8|-|15
CASSPSTAPYNEQFF
TGTGCCAGCAGCCCGTCGACAGCCCCCTACAATGAGCAGTTCTTC
>-|TRBJ1-1|TRBV6-5|-|13
CASRPAVNTEAFF
TGTGCCAGCAGACCAGCCGTGAACACTGAAGCTTTCTTT
>-|TRBJ2-7|TRBV28|-|11
CASSLRYEQYF
TGTGCCAGCAGTCTTCGCTACGAGCAGTACTTC
>TRBD2|TRBJ2-1|TRBV7-2|-|12
CASSTGLGEQFF
TGTGCCAGCAGCACCGGACTAGGTGAGCAGTTCTTC
>-|TRBJ1-1|TRBV19|-|12
CASNTGTTEAFF
TGTGCCAGTAATACAGGTACCACTGAAGCTTTCTTT
>-|TRBJ2-1|TRBV6-4|once|16
CASSDLGRGEYNEQFF
TGTGCCAGCAGTGACCTCGGAAGGGGTGAATACAATGAGCAGTTCTTC
>-|TRBJ1-1|TRBV15|-|17
CATRGGQVEPIFTEAFF
TGTGCCACCAGGGGGGGGCAGGTGGAGCCTATATTCACTGAAGCTTTCTTT
>TRBD1|TRBJ2-3|TRBV19|-|16
CASSIAGQGSADTQYF
TGTGCCAGTAGTATAGCGGGACAGGGTAGCGCAGATACGCAGTATTTT
>TRBD2|TRBJ2-7|TRBV19|many|15
CASSPGIGGSYEQYF
TGTGCCAGTAGTCCCGGGATCGGCGGGAGCTACGAGCAGTACTTC
>TRBD2|TRBJ2-1|TRBV7-9|-|16
CASSPPTSGGPNEQFF
TGTGCCAGCAGCCCCCCGACTAGCGGGGGACCTAATGAGCAGTTCTTC
>-|TRBJ1-4|TRBV19|-|12
CASSVHEEKLFF
TGTGCCAGTAGTGTTCATGAAGAAAAACTGTTTTTT
>TRBD2|TRBJ2-3|TRBV7-3|many|15
CASSLTSGETDTQYF
TGTGCCAGCAGTCTTACTAGCGGGGAGACAGATACGCAGTATTTT
>-|TRBJ1-3|TRBV12-2|-|18
CASRLERVTGRSGNTIYF
TGTGCAAGTCGCTTAGAGCGAGTGACAGGGAGATCTGGAAACACCATATATTTT
>-|TRBJ1-5|TRBV30|-|13
CAWSAGGDQSQHF
TGTGCCTGGAGTGCCGGAGGTGATCAGTCCCAGCATTTT
>-|TRBJ1-5|TRBV6-1|-|15
CASSEAKGGDQPQHF
TGTGCCAGCAGTGAAGCGAAGGGGGGGGATCAGCCCCAGCATTTT
>-|TRBJ2-1|TRBV7-3|-|15
CASSLRRGSDNEQFF
TGTGCCAGCAGCTTAAGACGAGGCTCCGACAATGAGCAGTTCTTC
>TRBD2|TRBJ2-7|TRBV5-4|-|11
CASSNDGGKYF
TGTGCCAGCAGCAACGACGGGGGGAAGTACTTC
>-|TRBJ2-6|TRBV7-8|-|14
CASRAGLGANVLTF
TGTGCCAGCCGGGCGGGGCTTGGGGCCAACGTCCTGACTTTC
>TRBD2|TRBJ2-1|TRBV29-1|-|15
CSVEASGRDWDEQFF
TGCAGCGTTGAGGCTAGCGGGAGGGATTGGGATGAGCAGTTCTTC
>-|TRBJ2-3|TRBV9|-|13
CASSAYLTDTQYF
TGTGCCAGCAGCGCTTACCTCACAGATACGCAGTATTTT
>-|TRBJ2-4|TRBV30|-|12
CAFSVAKNIQYF
TGTGCCTTCAGCGTAGCCAAAAACATTCAGTACTTC